This TCR beta chain came from a study of T cell responses to AZD1222 COVID-19 vaccine. Study overall: Pooling covered second doses at about 4 or about 12 weeks. Study conclusions and caveats: Only a handful of AZD1222 recipients, roughly six in all, had baseline seropositivity. The sample set comprised mostly white British donors with more females, and clonal diversity was possibly underestimated.

The CDR3 length is 14 residues. Germline V gene lookup returns CDR1 LGHDT and CDR2 YNNKEL (reference sequence). V was clipped by 7 bases and J by 4 bases; unmatched bases: 9. Clones were sequenced by immunoSEQ multiplex PCR, and TCRdb holds only the in-frame ones, with some missing. The sample includes approximately 170,000 clones, roughly nine tenths seen only once; the top ten take around 6.9%. This clone came up once. Antigen specificity is unknown. This clonotype was obtained from an adult in good health. The sequences come from peripheral blood, collected on day 0 of AZD1222 vaccination. This chain connects TRBV3-1 (or the pseudogene TRBV3-2) to TRBJ1-1; 7 nucleotides match TRBD1. The CDR3 here is CASTRQGVGTEAFF. CDR3 sequence (DNA): TGTGCCAGCACGAGACAGGGAGTCGGCACTGAAGCTTTCTTT.